The 20 T cell receptor beta chains below come from one sample, sequenced in a study of blood T cell repertoires in COVID-19. Only in-frame clones appear in the TCRdb table, and some are missing; sequencing was by immunoSEQ multiplex PCR. The sample yields about 120,000 clones, 75% to 85% seen once. The sequencing sample was made of peripheral blood. The receptors stem from a human donor in a cohort sampled during active COVID-19.

The DNA for the CDR3 is TGTGCCAGCAGGCCTGAGGGGGGGAGCTCCTACGAGCAGTACTTC. This gives the protein CASRPEGGSSYEQYF. The chain couples TRBV6-5 to TRBJ2-7; TRBD2 might be the D (7 bases). V gave up 6 bases and J gave up 0 bases, with 15 bases separating them. This CDR3 has 15 amino acids. Germline V gene lookup returns CDR1 MNHEY and CDR2 SVGAGI.

This CDR3 reads CSASPGETQYF. CDR3 in DNA: TGCAGCGCCTCACCGGGGGAGACCCAGTACTTC. The genes are TRBV29-1 and TRBJ2-5; tentative D call: TRBD2 (5 bases). The CDR3 is 11 residues long. V lost 7 bases, J lost 5 bases, and 11 bases lay in between. The germline gives CDR1 SQVTM, CDR2 ANQGSEA.

CDR3 bases: TGTGCCAGCAGTAAGACAGGGGGGGACACTGAAGCTTTCTTT. Encoded protein: CASSKTGGDTEAFF. The chain joins TRBV5-4 to TRBJ1-1; 9 nucleotides align to TRBD1. The germline CDR1 and CDR2 sequences are SGHNT and YYREEE (reference sequence). The CDR3 is 14 residues long. Unmatched junction bases numbered 5, after V lost 5 bases and J lost 3 bases.

This sequence joins TRBV5-1 and TRBJ1-4, with 9 bases fitting TRBD1. J lost 4 bases, V lost 2 bases, and 9 bases had no gene match. This CDR3 has 17 residues. Germline CDR1 SGHRS, CDR2 YFSETQ. The CDR3 protein is CASSLNPPDRGNEKLFF. In DNA form, the CDR3 reads TGCGCCAGCAGCTTAAATCCACCGGACAGGGGTAATGAAAAACTGTTTTTT. Based on the CDR3 plus reference TRBV5-1 and TRBJ1-4, the full variable domain is KAGVTQTPRYLIKTRGQQVTLSCSPISGHRSVSWYQQTPGQGLQFLFEYFSETQRNKGNFPGRFSGRQFSNSRSEMNVSTLELGDSALYLCASSLNPPDRGNEKLFFGSGTQLSVL.

CDR3 sequence: CASSLMGGSSYNSPLHF. CDR3 DNA sequence: TGTGCCAGCAGCTTGATGGGGGGGAGCTCCTATAATTCACCCCTCCACTTT. The chain is built from TRBV5-5 and TRBJ1-6; a possible D gene is TRBD1 (5 bases). Trimming pared 1 base from V and 0 bases from J, leaving 11 bases between. Per the germline V gene, CDR1 is SGHKS and CDR2 is YYEKEE (reference sequence). The CDR3 is 17 amino acids.

V is TRBV19 and J is TRBJ1-3, with D perhaps TRBD1 (5 bases). The V end lost 3 bases, the J end lost 2 bases, and 11 bases lay between the germline ends. This CDR3 is built from 15 residues. Germline-derived CDR1 and CDR2 are LNHDA and SQIVND (reference sequence). As DNA, the CDR3 is TGTGCCAGTAGTATCAGGGAGGCCGCTGGAAACACCATATATTTT. This gives the protein CASSIREAAGNTIYF. The whole variable domain, remainder taken from reference TRBV19 and TRBJ1-3, is DGGITQSPKYLFRKEGQNVTLSCEQNLNHDAMYWYRQDPGQGLRLIYYSQIVNDFQKGDIAEGYSVSREKKESFPLTVTSAQKNPTAFYLCASSIREAAGNTIYFGEGSWLTVV.

V gene TRBV6-6 combines with J gene TRBJ2-3; D not resolved. The V gene lost 2 bases and the J gene lost 1 base, with 13 bases spanning the gap. Germline V CDR1 and CDR2: MNHNY, SVGAGI (reference sequence). The CDR3 runs to 16 residues. The CDR3 loop reads CASSYTRVPGTDTQYF. CDR3 in DNA: TGTGCCAGCAGTTACACCCGGGTCCCTGGCACAGATACGCAGTATTTT.

This chain connects TRBV7-6 to TRBJ2-3, with 8 bases that match TRBD2. The CDR3 covers 16 residues. The V gene's germline CDR1 is SGHVS and CDR2 FNYEAQ. The V and J ends lost 6 bases and 3 bases, in that order; junction bases with no gene match: 11. The CDR3, as DNA: TGTGCCAGCAGGCAGACGGGGGGGAGGGGAACAGATACGCAGTATTTT. Translated: CASRQTGGRGTDTQYF.

The chain carries TRBV18 and TRBJ2-7; maybe TRBD1 (6 bases). The CDR3 covers 15 residues. Trimming removed 6 bases from V and 0 bases from J, with 15 bases in between. CDR1 KGHSH and CDR2 LQKENI come from the germline V gene. The CDR3 DNA reads TGTGCCAGCTCCCTACAGGGCCCCGGCTCCTACGAGCAGTACTTC. Protein product: CASSLQGPGSYEQYF.

The chain combines TRBV7-6 with TRBJ2-3; the D gene is possibly TRBD1 (5 bases). The CDR3 runs 15 residues. Germline V gene data show CDR1 as SGHVS and CDR2 as FNYEAQ. Trimming shortened V by 1 base and J by 0 bases, and 8 bases separated the two germline ends. CDR3 amino acids: CASSLVQGSTDTQYF. The CDR3 nucleotides read TGTGCCAGCAGCTTAGTTCAGGGAAGCACAGATACGCAGTATTTT. The variable domain in full, with the rest retrieved from reference TRBV7-6 and TRBJ2-3, is GAGVSQSPRYKVTKRGQDVALRCDPISGHVSLYWYRQALGQGPEFLTYFNYEAQQDKSGLPNDRFSAERPEGSISTLTIQRTEQRDSAMYRCASSLVQGSTDTQYFGPGTRLTVL.

This chain links TRBV7-8 with TRBJ1-2, with D hard to call. CDR1 SGHVS and CDR2 FQNEAQ come from the germline V gene. CDR3 length: 15 residues. Trimming pared 2 bases from V and 1 base from J, leaving 11 bases between. For the CDR3, the DNA is TGTGCCAGCAGCTTACTCCGCTCAGTTAACTATGGCTACACCTTC. Translated: CASSLLRSVNYGYTF.

This chain connects TRBV11-2 to TRBJ2-7; D might be TRBD1 (6 bases). Germline assignment: CDR1 SGHAT and CDR2 FQNNGV. This CDR3 contains 13 residues. V lost 3 bases and J 3 bases, leaving 9 bases between the germline ends. The CDR3 reads CASSFDRLYEQYF. The CDR3 nucleotides are TGTGCCAGCAGCTTCGACAGGCTCTACGAGCAGTACTTC.

The chain has TRBV10-3 and TRBJ2-3, with TRBD2 identical over 8 bases. V shed 4 bases and J 3 bases; nucleotides not matched to a gene: 3. Germline loops: CDR1 ENHRY, CDR2 SYGVKD. CDR3 length: 14 residues. The CDR3 is CAISGGGGTDTQYF. The CDR3 nucleotides are TGTGCCATCAGTGGCGGCGGGGGGACAGATACGCAGTATTTT.

V and J are TRBV4-3 and TRBJ2-6; 9 bases map to TRBD1. Germline CDR1 and CDR2: LGHNA and YSLEER. CDR3 length: 17 residues. J lost 1 base, V lost 2 bases, and 3 bases had no gene match. The CDR3 region is CASSQRTGVSGANVLTF. CDR3 nucleotide sequence: TGCGCCAGCAGCCAAAGGACAGGGGTTTCTGGGGCCAACGTCCTGACTTTC.

The J gene is TRBJ2-5, the V gene TRBV15, with 13 bases that match TRBD2. This CDR3 has 20 amino acids. The germline gives CDR1 LNHNV, CDR2 YYDKDF (reference sequence). V gave up 0 bases and J gave up 1 base; unmatched junction bases: 11. In DNA form, the CDR3 reads TGTGCCACCAGCAGAGATTGGACTAGCGGGGGCCAAGGGGCCCAAGAGACCCAGTACTTC. This sequence encodes CATSRDWTSGGQGAQETQYF.

The chain has TRBV3-1 (or the pseudogene TRBV3-2) and TRBJ2-3, with D possibly TRBD2 on 6 matching bases. The CDR3 extends over 13 amino acids. Trimming removed 1 base from V and 10 bases from J, with 12 bases in between. Germline lookup yields CDR1 LGHDT and CDR2 YNNKEL (reference sequence). CDR3: CASSQVGLLSQYF. The CDR3 DNA sequence: TGTGCCAGCAGCCAAGTGGGACTTCTTTCGCAGTATTTT.

As concerns this clone: In the same sample, other DNA sequences code for this CDR3. The rearrangement uses TRBV2 and TRBJ2-5; 8 bases line up with TRBD1. This CDR3 spans 13 amino acids. V was pared by 8 bases and J by 4 bases, with 6 bases of the junction left unmatched. Germline values: CDR1 SNHLY, CDR2 FYNNEI. CDR3 sequence (DNA): TGTGCCAGCCTCAGGGGGCGAGGAGAGACCCAGTACTTC. Translated: CASLRGRGETQYF.

This chain connects TRBV6-1 to TRBJ2-1; 10 bases fit TRBD2. V was clipped by 3 bases and J by 4 bases; unmatched bases: 6. The CDR3 is 16 residues long. In germline, CDR1 is MNHNS, CDR2 SASEGT. CDR3 bases: TGTGCCAGCAGTGACCCAAGCGGGGGGGCTTACAATGAGCAGTTCTTC. Amino acids: CASSDPSGGAYNEQFF.

This sequence joins TRBV6-1 and TRBJ2-7; D gene uncertain. Trimming took off 3 bases at V and 2 bases at J, with 14 bases between the two ends. The CDR3 runs 15 residues. Looked up from germline, CDR1 is MNHNS and CDR2 is SASEGT. CDR3 amino acids: CASSDRAGVAYEQYF. The CDR3 DNA reads TGTGCCAGCAGTGACCGCGCTGGTGTTGCCTACGAGCAGTACTTC.

The chain joins TRBV12-3 or TRBV12-4 to TRBJ1-2; 7 nucleotides match TRBD1. The CDR3 sequence is 11 residues long. V lost 6 bases to trimming and J lost 5 bases; unmatched junction nucleotides: 0. CDR3 amino acids: CASRGQYGYTF. CDR3 DNA sequence: TGTGCCAGCAGGGGACAGTATGGCTACACCTTC.